This T cell receptor beta chain was identified in a study of cytomegalovirus exposure and HLA in healthy donors. The CDR3 spans 15 residues. In germline, CDR1 is SGHNT, CDR2 YENEEA. The V end lost 1 base, the J end lost 2 bases, and 12 bases lay between the germline ends. 13 Jbeta primers and 60 Vbeta primers were used for the PCR. Here immunoSEQ multiplex PCR was the method, and the copy in TCRdb shows in-frame clones only, minus some. This table has some 150,000 clones, 74% appearing once. This receptor was taken from a man in his thirties or forties in good health and CMV-seronegative. Material: PBMCs. This chain uses TRBV11-3 with TRBJ2-7; perhaps TRBD2 as D (6 bases). The DNA for the CDR3 is TGTGCCAGCAGCTTAGGGTCGGGAGATACCTACGAGCAGTACTTC. It translates to CASSLGSGDTYEQYF.